The 2 T cell receptor beta chains below were found in one sample sequenced in a study of cytomegalovirus exposure and HLA in healthy donors. PCR amplification relied on 60 Vbeta primers (plus 13 Jbeta primers). The data were produced by immunoSEQ multiplex PCR, yet TCRdb's version contains in-frame clones alone and is incomplete. The profile shows 150,000 or so clones, roughly 71% of them singletons. Sequencing was done on a sample of PBMCs. Receptor source: a man aged 25 to 45 in good health and CMV-seronegative.

This sequence joins TRBV18 and TRBJ1-1, with D perhaps matching TRBD1 (5 bases). CDR3 length: 16 residues. The V end was cut by 2 bases, the J end by 4 bases, with 17 bases between. Germline CDR1 is KGHSH and CDR2 is LQKENI. This chain's CDR3 is CASSPNRDSFGTEAFF. The CDR3 region has the DNA TGTGCCAGCTCACCAAATCGAGACAGTTTCGGCACTGAAGCTTTCTTT.

The chain employs TRBV29-1 and TRBJ2-5, with 7 bases fitting TRBD1. This CDR3 spans 12 amino acids. Per germline, CDR1 SQVTM and CDR2 ANQGSEA. The junction had 4 bases not matched to a gene; V was cut back by 5 bases and J by 4 bases. Written as DNA, the CDR3 is TGCAGCGTTAGTTCAGGGGGAGAGACCCAGTACTTC. Residues: CSVSSGGETQYF.